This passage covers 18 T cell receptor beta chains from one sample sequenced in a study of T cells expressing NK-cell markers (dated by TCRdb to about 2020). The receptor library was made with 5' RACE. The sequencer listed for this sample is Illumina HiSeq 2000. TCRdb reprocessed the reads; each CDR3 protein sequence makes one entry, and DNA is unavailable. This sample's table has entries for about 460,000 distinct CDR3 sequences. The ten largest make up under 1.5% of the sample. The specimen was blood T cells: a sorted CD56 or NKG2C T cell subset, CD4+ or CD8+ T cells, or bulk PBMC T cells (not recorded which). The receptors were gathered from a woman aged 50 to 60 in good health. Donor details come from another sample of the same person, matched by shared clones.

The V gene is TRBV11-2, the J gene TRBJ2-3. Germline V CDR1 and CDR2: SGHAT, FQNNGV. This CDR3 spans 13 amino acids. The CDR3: CASTTGLTDTQYF.

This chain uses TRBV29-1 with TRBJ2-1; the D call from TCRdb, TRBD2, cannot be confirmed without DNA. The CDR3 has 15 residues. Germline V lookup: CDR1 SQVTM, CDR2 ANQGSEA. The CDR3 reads CSPSLWRGTYNEQFF.

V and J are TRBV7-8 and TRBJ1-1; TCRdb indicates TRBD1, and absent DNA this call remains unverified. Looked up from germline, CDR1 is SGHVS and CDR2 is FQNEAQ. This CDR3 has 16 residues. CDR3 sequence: CASSLSPTARNTEAFF.

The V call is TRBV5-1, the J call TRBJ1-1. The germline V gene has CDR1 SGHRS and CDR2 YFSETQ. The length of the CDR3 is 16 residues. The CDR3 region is CASSLRPSAMNTEAFF.

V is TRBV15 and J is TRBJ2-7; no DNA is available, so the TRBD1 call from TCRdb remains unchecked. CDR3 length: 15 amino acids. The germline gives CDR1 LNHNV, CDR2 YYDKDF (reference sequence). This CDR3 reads CATSRSRDSSYEQYF.

The CDR3 here is CASSSTVAAAYEQYF. The chain couples TRBV12-3 or TRBV12-4 to TRBJ2-7; TCRdb selects TRBD2, and the lack of DNA leaves this call unchecked. CDR3 length: 15 residues.

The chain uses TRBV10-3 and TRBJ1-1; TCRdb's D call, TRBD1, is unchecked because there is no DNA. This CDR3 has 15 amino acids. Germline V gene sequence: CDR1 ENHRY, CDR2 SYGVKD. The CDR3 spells CATTRSGGLGTEAFF.

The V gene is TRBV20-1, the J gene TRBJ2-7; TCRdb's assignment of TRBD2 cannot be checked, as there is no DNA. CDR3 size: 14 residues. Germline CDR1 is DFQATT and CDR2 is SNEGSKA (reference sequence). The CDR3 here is CSAGFSGRAGEQYF.

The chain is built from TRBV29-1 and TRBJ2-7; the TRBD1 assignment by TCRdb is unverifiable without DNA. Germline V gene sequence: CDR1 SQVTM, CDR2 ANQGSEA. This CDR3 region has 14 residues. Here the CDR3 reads CSARPGQGGHEQYF.

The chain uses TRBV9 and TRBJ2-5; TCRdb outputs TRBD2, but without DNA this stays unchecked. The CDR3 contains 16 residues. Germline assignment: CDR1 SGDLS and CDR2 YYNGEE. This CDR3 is CASSNSGRDLGETQYF.

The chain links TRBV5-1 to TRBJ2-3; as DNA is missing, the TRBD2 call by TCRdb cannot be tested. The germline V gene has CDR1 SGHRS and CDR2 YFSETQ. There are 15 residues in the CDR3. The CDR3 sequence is CASRLAGYSTDTQYF.

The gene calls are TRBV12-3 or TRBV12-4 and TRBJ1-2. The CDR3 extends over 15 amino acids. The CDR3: CASSFQEGLSYGYTF.

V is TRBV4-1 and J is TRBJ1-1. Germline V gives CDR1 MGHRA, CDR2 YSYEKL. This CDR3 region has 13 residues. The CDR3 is CASSSPVNTEAFF.

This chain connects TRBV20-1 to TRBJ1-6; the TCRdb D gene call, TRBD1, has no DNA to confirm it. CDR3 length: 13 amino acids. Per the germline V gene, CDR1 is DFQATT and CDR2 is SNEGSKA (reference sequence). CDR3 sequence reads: CSAPNPTGLTLHF.

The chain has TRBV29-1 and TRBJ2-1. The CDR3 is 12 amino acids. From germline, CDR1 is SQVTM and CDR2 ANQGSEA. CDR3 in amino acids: CSVEGTTNEQFF.

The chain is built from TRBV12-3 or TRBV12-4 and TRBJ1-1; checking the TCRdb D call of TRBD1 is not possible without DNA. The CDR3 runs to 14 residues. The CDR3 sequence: CASRETGESAEAFF.

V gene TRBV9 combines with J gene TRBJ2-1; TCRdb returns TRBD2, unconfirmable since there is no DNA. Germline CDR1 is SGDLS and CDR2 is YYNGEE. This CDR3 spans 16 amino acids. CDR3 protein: CASTPEGLAGVSEQFF. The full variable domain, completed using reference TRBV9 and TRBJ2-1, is DSGVTQTPKHLITATGQRVTLRCSPRSGDLSVYWYQQSLDQGLQFLIQYYNGEERAKGNILERFSAQQFPDLHSELNLSSLELGDSALYFCASTPEGLAGVSEQFFGPGTRLTVL.

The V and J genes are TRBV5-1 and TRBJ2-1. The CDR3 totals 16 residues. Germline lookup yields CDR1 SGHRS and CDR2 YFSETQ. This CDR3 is CASSLFAEGPYNEQFF.